The present entry profiles one T cell receptor (beta chain) with its context. In the original analysis: Amplification of reference gene primers was used by the study to estimate nucleated cell counts. The protocol was immunoSEQ multiplex PCR, while the TCRdb copy is restricted to in-frame clones and leaves out a portion. The V and J calls and clone size come from that table; D and trimming were worked out from the DNA. The sample shows under 300,000 clones, 86% of them seen only once. The data stem from a study of blood T cell repertoires in COVID-19. Whole-study context: Sources were T cells, B-cell-depleted T cells, or PBMCs; the material itself was cDNA or gDNA.

This clonotype was sampled from a man aged 25-45 years who had recovered from COVID-19. The specimen was peripheral blood.

CDR3 sequence: CASSPGVSNQPQHF. In DNA, the CDR3 is TGTGCCAGCAGCCCGGGGGTTAGCAATCAGCCCCAGCATTTT. The V gene is TRBV11-2, the J gene TRBJ1-5; weak D call: TRBD1 (5 bases). V dropped 5 bases and J dropped 0 bases, with 8 bases sitting between them. Germline CDR1 reads SGHAT; CDR2 reads FQNNGV. The CDR3 sequence is 14 residues long.